Shown below are 19 T cell receptor beta chains from a single sample sequenced in a study of T cells in Graves' hyperthyroidism and ophthalmopathy. It was RNA transcripts that yielded the amplified TCR beta CDR3 regions. The study used the HTBI primer set for a first-round RT-PCR of the TCR CDR3. TCRdb itself ran the multiplex PCR reads through MiXCR, one entry per CDR3 protein. The data show 530,000 or so distinct CDR3 sequences, approximately 25% seen once. Sequenced material: blood. Receptor source: a woman aged 25-40 years with Graves' ophthalmopathy.

This clonotype was counted ten times or more. The chain employs TRBV24-1 and TRBJ2-5; no clear D gene. The V gene lost 9 bases and the J gene lost 5 bases, with 9 bases spanning the gap. Germline lookup yields CDR1 KGHDR and CDR2 SFDVKD. This CDR3 comprises 11 residues. As DNA, the CDR3 is TGTGCCACCGGAACGGGTGAGACCCAGTACTTC. It specifies CATGTGETQYF.

This clonotype has at least ten counts. V and J are TRBV7-8 and TRBJ1-1, with D possibly being TRBD1 (6 bases). The CDR3 has 15 amino acids. Trimming removed 0 bases at V and 7 bases at J, with 15 bases between. The V gene's germline CDR1 is SGHVS and CDR2 FQNEAQ. In nucleotides, the CDR3 is TGTGCCAGCAGCTTAGCCACGGACAGCTCTCTTGAAGCTTTCTTT. Translation gives CASSLATDSSLEAFF.

This clonotype was recorded many times. The rearrangement uses TRBV12-5 and TRBJ1-1, with D perhaps TRBD1 (5 bases). V lost 7 bases and J 1 base, leaving 13 bases between the germline ends. The CDR3 length is 14 residues. Per the germline V gene, CDR1 is LGHNT and CDR2 is FRNRAP. The CDR3 region has the DNA TGTGCTAGTGCCAATCCGACAGAGAACACTGAAGCTTTCTTT. It yields the protein CASANPTENTEAFF.

This clonotype was counted ten times or more. The V gene is TRBV9, the J gene TRBJ2-7; 7 nucleotides match TRBD1. This CDR3 contains 15 residues. CDR1 SGDLS and CDR2 YYNGEE come from the germline V gene. J lost 6 bases, V lost 0 bases, and 9 bases had no gene match. The CDR3 DNA is TGTGCCAGCAGCGTAGTTAATAACAGGGGATGCGAGCAGTACTTC. Encoded protein: CASSVVNNRGCEQYF.

This clonotype appeared many times. The chain joins TRBV7-2 to TRBJ1-1; 7 bases are shared with TRBD1. The CDR3 covers 15 residues. CDR1 is SGHTA and CDR2 is FQGNSA in the germline V gene. V lost 6 bases to trimming and J lost 0 bases; unmatched junction nucleotides: 7. The CDR3 reads CASSAGGRMNTEAFF. For the CDR3, the DNA is TGTGCCAGCAGTGCAGGGGGACGGATGAACACTGAAGCTTTCTTT.

In this sample, this clonotype turned up a few times. The chain couples TRBV7-9 to TRBJ1-1; the match to TRBD1 covers 7 bases. V gave up 2 bases and J gave up 5 bases; unmatched junction bases: 8. This CDR3 region has 15 residues. CDR1 is SEHNR, CDR2 FQNEAQ, per germline (reference sequence). The CDR3 bases are TGTGCCAGCAGCTTACAGGGCAGGGGGATAACTGAAGCTTTCTTT. Translating it yields CASSLQGRGITEAFF.

J is TRBJ2-7 and V is TRBV7-6, with D perhaps given as TRBD1 or TRBD2 (5 bases each). Trimming left V 2 bases short and J 2 bases short, with 13 bases between. CDR3 size: 15 residues. Germline CDR1 is SGHVS and CDR2 is FNYEAQ. The DNA for the CDR3 is TGTGCCAGCAGCTTAACTTTGGGGACGACCTACGAGCAGTACTTC. This codes for CASSLTLGTTYEQYF. The full variable domain, with the rest looked up from reference TRBV7-6 and TRBJ2-7, is GAGVSQSPRYKVTKRGQDVALRCDPISGHVSLYWYRQALGQGPEFLTYFNYEAQQDKSGLPNDRFSAERPEGSISTLTIQRTEQRDSAMYRCASSLTLGTTYEQYFGPGTRLTVT.

This clonotype appeared many times. The chain links TRBV12-3 or TRBV12-4 to TRBJ1-2; no reliable D call. V shed 6 bases and J shed 7 bases, with 18 bases lying between them. The CDR3 sequence is 14 residues long. The CDR3, as DNA: TGTGCCAGCAGCCGGACCGCTCAATACGCTGGCTACACCTTC. Protein product: CASSRTAQYAGYTF.

This clonotype showed up just a few times. The rearrangement links TRBV4-1 to TRBJ2-7, with D possibly TRBD1 on 6 matching bases. The CDR3 is 16 amino acids. Per the germline V gene, CDR1 is MGHRA and CDR2 is YSYEKL. Trimming took off 1 base at V and 6 bases at J, with 19 bases between the two ends. This CDR3 is CASSQGSETGLSEQYF. The CDR3 DNA is TGCGCCAGCAGCCAAGGTTCCGAGACAGGTCTCTCCGAGCAGTACTTC.

The chain has TRBV12-5 and TRBJ1-5; D ambiguous. The V gene lost 5 bases and the J gene lost 0 bases, with 5 bases spanning the gap. The germline gives CDR1 LGHNT, CDR2 FRNRAP. The length of the CDR3 is 13 residues. As DNA, the CDR3 is TGTGCTAGTGGTATTGATAGCAATCAGCCCCAGCATTTT. It codes for CASGIDSNQPQHF.

This clonotype came up a few times. A much larger clone is a single base away; this may be a read error. V gene TRBV29-1 combines with J gene TRBJ1-2, with a weak D call TRBD1 (5 bases). The CDR3 contains 12 residues. In germline, CDR1 is SQVTM, CDR2 ANQGSEA. In nucleotides, the CDR3 is TGCTGCGCTCTAGGGACCGACCGAGGCTACACCTTC. It encodes CCALGTDRGYTF.

The V gene is TRBV18, the J gene TRBJ1-5; unclear D gene. The CDR3 spans 16 residues. V lost 5 bases, J lost 2 bases, and 16 bases lay in between. The germline gives CDR1 KGHSH, CDR2 LQKENI. The CDR3 protein is CASSGPLGRGNQPQHF. The CDR3 coding sequence is TGTGCCAGCTCAGGTCCTTTGGGTCGTGGCAATCAGCCCCAGCATTTT.

This clonotype was recorded a few times. This chain connects TRBV6-1 to TRBJ1-1; D ambiguous. Germline CDR1 reads MNHNS; CDR2 reads SASEGT. The V gene lost 2 bases and the J gene lost 11 bases, with 21 bases spanning the gap. The CDR3 extends over 15 amino acids. In DNA form, the CDR3 reads TGTGCCAGCAGTGAACGAGATATGTGGGAGGGTATTGCTTTCTTT. Protein product: CASSERDMWEGIAFF.

This clonotype came up many times. The rearrangement links TRBV6-5 to TRBJ1-1; possibly TRBD1 for D (5 bases). V lost 2 bases and J lost 5, with 9 bases in between. Germline assignment: CDR1 MNHEY and CDR2 SVGAGI. The CDR3 loop spans 13 amino acids. In DNA, the CDR3 is TGTGCCAGCAGTTACGGGGGAGGGACTGAAGCTTTCTTT. It encodes CASSYGGGTEAFF.

This clonotype was recorded many times. The V call is TRBV7-2, the J call TRBJ2-7; 7 nucleotides align to TRBD1. V dropped 8 bases and J dropped 3; count of bases not matched to a gene: 13. Germline V gene lookup returns CDR1 SGHTA and CDR2 FQGNSA. The CDR3 has 15 amino acids. CDR3 protein: CASGSRPYRGYEQYF. CDR3 coding DNA: TGTGCCAGCGGATCTCGCCCCTACAGGGGCTACGAGCAGTACTTC.

This clonotype turned up a few times. CDR3 residues: CASSHFLSGGDETQYF. Here the CDR3 DNA reads TGCGCCAGCAGCCACTTCCTTAGCGGGGGCGATGAGACCCAGTACTTC. The chain couples TRBV4-3 to TRBJ2-5; the match to TRBD2 covers 9 bases. The trim removed 3 bases at V and 5 bases at J, leaving 10 bases unmatched. The CDR3 contains 16 residues. Germline lookup yields CDR1 LGHNA and CDR2 YSLEER.

In this sample, this clonotype turned up many times. CDR3 in amino acids: CASSYSPTVELLDSPLHF. CDR3 nucleotide sequence: TGTGCCAGCAGTTACTCTCCGACAGTTGAATTGTTGGATTCACCCCTCCACTTT. The rearrangement links TRBV6-2 or TRBV6-3 to TRBJ1-6, with D possibly matching TRBD1 (5 bases). V shed 0 bases and J shed 8 bases, with 20 bases lying between them. CDR1 is MNHEY and CDR2 is SVGEGT in the germline V gene. The CDR3 has 18 residues.

This clonotype was observed at least ten times. The chain couples TRBV20-1 to TRBJ1-1, with a possible D match to TRBD1 (5 bases). This CDR3 is 15 amino acids long. Germline V gene sequence: CDR1 DFQATT, CDR2 SNEGSKA (reference sequence). The ends were cut back, 2 bases at V and 1 base at J, with 14 bases in the middle. CDR3 residues: CSARTHSTGNTEAFF. The DNA for the CDR3 is TGCAGTGCTAGAACCCATTCCACAGGGAACACTGAAGCTTTCTTT.

The V and J genes are TRBV19 and TRBJ1-5, with D possibly being TRBD1 (6 bases). CDR3 size: 14 residues. Germline CDR1 LNHDA, CDR2 SQIVND (reference sequence). The ends were cut back, 2 bases at V and 10 bases at J, with 15 bases in the middle. In DNA form, the CDR3 reads TGTGCCAGTAGTATAAGGACAGCGGGTAGTCCCCAGCATTTT. It encodes CASSIRTAGSPQHF.